The table lists the clone carrying this T cell receptor beta chain with a few counts. As yet, its antigen is unknown. These data originate in a study of T cells after yellow fever vaccination. 5'RACE template switching produced TCR cDNA carrying a universal primer site and UMIs. A single record per CDR3 protein comes from TCRdb applying MiXCR to the 5' RACE reads. The repertoire has 500,000 to 650,000 distinct CDR3 sequences, approximately 13% of them found once; the top ten carry about 16%. Study findings and constraints: Few clonotypes appeared in both CD4 and CD8 compartments. Clones that expanded after primary vaccination mostly reappeared after the booster (over 95% CD4, roughly 90% CD8). The secondary response was weaker but peaked faster, day 5 versus 15.

The origin of this receptor is a man younger than 45 who received the YFV17D yellow fever vaccine. This specimen was PBMCs, taken on the day of the yellow fever booster vaccination.

CDR3: CASSSLSAADTQYF. In DNA, the CDR3 is TGTGCCAGCAGCTCCCTATCGGCGGCAGATACGCAGTATTTT. The J gene is TRBJ2-3, the V gene TRBV9; D is uncertain. This CDR3 contains 14 residues. Germline V lookup: CDR1 SGDLS, CDR2 YYNGEE. V lost 4 bases and J 4 bases, leaving 13 bases between the germline ends.